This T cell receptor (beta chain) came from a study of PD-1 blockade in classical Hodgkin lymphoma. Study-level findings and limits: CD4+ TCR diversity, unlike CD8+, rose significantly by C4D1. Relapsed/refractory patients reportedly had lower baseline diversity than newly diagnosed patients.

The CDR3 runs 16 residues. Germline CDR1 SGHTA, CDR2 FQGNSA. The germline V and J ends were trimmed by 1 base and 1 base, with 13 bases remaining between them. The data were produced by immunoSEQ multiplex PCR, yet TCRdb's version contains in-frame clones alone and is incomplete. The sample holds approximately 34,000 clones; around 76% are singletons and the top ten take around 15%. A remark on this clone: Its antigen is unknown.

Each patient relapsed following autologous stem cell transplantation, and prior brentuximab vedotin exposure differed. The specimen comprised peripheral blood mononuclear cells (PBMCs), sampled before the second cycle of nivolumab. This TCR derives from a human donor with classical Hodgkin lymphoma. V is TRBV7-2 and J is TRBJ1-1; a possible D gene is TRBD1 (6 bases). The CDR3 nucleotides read TGTGCCAGCAGCTTAGTCGGGGGCGCGACGAACACTGAAGCTTTCTTT. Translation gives CASSLVGGATNTEAFF.